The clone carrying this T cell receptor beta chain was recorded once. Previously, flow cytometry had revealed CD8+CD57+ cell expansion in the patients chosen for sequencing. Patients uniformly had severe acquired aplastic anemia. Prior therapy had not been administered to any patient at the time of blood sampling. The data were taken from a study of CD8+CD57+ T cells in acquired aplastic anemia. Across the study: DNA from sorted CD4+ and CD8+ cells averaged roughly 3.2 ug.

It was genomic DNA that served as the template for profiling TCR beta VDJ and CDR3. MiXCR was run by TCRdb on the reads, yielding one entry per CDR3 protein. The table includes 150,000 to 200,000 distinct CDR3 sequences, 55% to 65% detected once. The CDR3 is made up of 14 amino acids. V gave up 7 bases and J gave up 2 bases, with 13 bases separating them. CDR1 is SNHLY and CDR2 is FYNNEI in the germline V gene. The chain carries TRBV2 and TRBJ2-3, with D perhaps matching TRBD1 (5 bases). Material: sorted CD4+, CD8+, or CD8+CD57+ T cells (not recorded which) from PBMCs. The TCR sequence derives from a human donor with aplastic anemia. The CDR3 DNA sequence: TGTGCCAGCACCTTGACCAGGGACACAGATACGCAGTATTTT. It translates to CASTLTRDTDTQYF.